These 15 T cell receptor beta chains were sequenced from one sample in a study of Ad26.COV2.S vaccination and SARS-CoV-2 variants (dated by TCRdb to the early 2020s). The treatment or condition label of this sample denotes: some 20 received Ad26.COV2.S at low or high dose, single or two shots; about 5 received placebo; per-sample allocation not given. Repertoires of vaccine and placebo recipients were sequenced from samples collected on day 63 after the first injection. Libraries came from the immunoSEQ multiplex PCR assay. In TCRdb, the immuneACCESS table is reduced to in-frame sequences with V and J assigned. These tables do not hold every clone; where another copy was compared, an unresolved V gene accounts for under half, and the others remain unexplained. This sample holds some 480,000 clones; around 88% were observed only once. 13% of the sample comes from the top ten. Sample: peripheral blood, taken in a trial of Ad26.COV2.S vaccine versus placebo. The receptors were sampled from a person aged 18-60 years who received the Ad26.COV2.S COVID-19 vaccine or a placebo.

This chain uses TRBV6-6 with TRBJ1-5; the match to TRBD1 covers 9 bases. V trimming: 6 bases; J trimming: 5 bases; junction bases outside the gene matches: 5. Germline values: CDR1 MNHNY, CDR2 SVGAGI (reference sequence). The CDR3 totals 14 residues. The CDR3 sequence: CASRGTGNHQPQHF. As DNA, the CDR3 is TGTGCCAGCAGGGGGACAGGGAATCATCAGCCCCAGCATTTT.

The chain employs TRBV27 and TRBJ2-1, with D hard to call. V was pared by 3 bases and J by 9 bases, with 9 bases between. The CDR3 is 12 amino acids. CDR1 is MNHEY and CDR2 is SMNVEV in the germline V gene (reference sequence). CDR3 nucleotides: TGTGCCAGCAGTTTCCAGAGAGGTGAGCAGTTCTTC. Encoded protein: CASSFQRGEQFF.

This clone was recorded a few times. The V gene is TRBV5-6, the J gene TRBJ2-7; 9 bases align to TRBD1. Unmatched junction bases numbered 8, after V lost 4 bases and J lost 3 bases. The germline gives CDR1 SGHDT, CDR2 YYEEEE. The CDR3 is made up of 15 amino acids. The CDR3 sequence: CASSRSGTGIYEQYF. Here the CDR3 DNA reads TGTGCCAGCAGCAGGTCGGGGACAGGGATCTACGAGCAGTACTTC. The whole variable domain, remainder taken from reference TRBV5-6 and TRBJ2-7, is DAGVTQSPTHLIKTRGQQVTLRCSPKSGHDTVSWYQQALGQGPQFIFQYYEEEERQRGNFPDRFSGHQFPNYSSELNVNALLLGDSALYLCASSRSGTGIYEQYFGPGTRLTVT.

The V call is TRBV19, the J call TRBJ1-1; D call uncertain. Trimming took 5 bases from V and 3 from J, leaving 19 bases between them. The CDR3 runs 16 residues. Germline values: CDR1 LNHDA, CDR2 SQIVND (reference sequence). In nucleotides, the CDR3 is TGTGCCAGTAGTGGCAGGACCGGAGGAGTAGACACTGAAGCTTTCTTT. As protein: CASSGRTGGVDTEAFF.

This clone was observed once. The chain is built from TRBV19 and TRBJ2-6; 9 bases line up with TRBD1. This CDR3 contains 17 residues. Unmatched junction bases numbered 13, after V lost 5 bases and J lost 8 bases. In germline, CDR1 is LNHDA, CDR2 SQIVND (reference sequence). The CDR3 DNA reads TGTGCCAGTAGTGACCAAAGGACAGGGGCGAGGACCAACGTCCTGACTTTC. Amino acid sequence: CASSDQRTGARTNVLTF.

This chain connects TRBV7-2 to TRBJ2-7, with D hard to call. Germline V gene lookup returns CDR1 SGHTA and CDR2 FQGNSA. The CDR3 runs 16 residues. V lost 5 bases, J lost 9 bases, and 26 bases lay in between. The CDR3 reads CASSQTTQVQLRGQYF. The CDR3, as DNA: TGTGCCAGCAGCCAAACGACCCAGGTTCAGCTACGAGGGCAGTACTTC.

The CDR3 DNA reads TGTGCCAGCGTCCGAGGCAGGGACTCCTACGAGCAGTACTTC. Protein sequence: CASVRGRDSYEQYF. This chain joins TRBV2 and TRBJ2-7; maybe TRBD1 (5 bases). The V and J ends lost 8 bases and 0 bases respectively, with 14 bases between them. The CDR3 loop spans 14 amino acids. Per the germline V gene, CDR1 is SNHLY and CDR2 is FYNNEI.

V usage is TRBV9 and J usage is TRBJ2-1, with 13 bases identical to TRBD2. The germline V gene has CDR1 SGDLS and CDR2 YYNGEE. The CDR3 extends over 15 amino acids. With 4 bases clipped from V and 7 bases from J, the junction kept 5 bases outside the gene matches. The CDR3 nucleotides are TGTGCCAGCAGCAGACTAGCGGGAGGTTCGAATGAGCAGTTCTTC. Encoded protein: CASSRLAGGSNEQFF.

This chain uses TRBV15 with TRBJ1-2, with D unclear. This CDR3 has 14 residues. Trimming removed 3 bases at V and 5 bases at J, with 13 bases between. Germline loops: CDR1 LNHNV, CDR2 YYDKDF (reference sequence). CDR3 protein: CATSSGAVAYGYTF. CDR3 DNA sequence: TGTGCCACCAGCAGCGGAGCGGTGGCTTATGGCTACACCTTC.

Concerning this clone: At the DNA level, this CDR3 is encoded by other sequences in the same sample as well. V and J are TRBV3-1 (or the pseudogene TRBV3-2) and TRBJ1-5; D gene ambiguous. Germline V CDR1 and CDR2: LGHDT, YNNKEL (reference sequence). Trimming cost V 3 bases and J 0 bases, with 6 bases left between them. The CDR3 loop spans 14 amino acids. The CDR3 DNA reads TGTGCCAGCAGCCAGGGTTCTAGCAATCAGCCCCAGCATTTT. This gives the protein CASSQGSSNQPQHF.

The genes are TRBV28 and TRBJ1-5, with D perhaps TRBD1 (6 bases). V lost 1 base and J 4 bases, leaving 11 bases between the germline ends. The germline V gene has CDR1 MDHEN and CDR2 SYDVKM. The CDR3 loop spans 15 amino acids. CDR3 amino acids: CASSLSDRRNQPQHF. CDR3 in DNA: TGTGCCAGCAGTTTATCTGACAGGAGGAATCAGCCCCAGCATTTT.

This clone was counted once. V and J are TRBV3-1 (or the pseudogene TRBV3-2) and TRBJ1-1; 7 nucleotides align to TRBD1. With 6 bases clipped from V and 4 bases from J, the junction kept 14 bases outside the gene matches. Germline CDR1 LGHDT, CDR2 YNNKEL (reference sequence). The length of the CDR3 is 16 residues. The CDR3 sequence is CASRPYVDRVGTEAFF. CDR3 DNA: TGTGCCAGCAGGCCTTATGTCGACAGGGTGGGCACTGAAGCTTTCTTT.

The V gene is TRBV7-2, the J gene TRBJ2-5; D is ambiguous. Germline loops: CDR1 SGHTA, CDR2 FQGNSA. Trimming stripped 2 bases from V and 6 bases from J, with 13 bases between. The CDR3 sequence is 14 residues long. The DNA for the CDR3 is TGTGCCAGCAGCTTATCGCAGGCTTCACAGACCCAGTACTTC. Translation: CASSLSQASQTQYF.

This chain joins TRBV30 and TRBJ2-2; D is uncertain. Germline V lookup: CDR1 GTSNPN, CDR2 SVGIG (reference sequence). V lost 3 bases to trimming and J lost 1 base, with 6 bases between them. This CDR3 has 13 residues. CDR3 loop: CAWSSGNTGELFF. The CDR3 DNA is TGTGCCTGGAGCTCGGGGAACACCGGGGAGCTGTTTTTT.

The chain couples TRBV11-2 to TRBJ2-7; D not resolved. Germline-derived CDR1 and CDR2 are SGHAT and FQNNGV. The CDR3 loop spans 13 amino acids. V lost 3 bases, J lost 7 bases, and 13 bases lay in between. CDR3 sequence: CASSLARMSEQYF. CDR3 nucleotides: TGTGCCAGCAGCTTGGCCAGGATGTCGGAGCAGTACTTC.